The TCR beta chain under discussion was sequenced for a study of blood T cell repertoires in COVID-19. Overall study: Samples of COVID-19 (acute and convalescent) were obtained from the United States, Italy and Spain. T cells, B-cell-depleted T cells, or PBMCs supplied cDNA or gDNA.

Germline lookup yields CDR1 LNHDA and CDR2 SQIVND (reference sequence). Trimming removed 6 bases from V and 0 bases from J, with 12 bases in between. This CDR3 has 15 amino acids. Authors' methods: Estimation of nucleated cell counts was performed using reference gene primer amplification. The method was immunoSEQ multiplex PCR; TCRdb's version includes in-frame clones alone and lacks a portion of them. That table supplies the V and J calls and clone size; D and trimming were determined from the DNA. The sample lists around 240,000 clones; about 90% were seen once. The sequencing sample was made of peripheral blood. This chain links TRBV19 with TRBJ1-5; unclear D gene. This TCR came from a woman in her 30s who had recovered from COVID-19. The CDR3 sequence: CASSLVTASNQPQHF. CDR3 nucleotide sequence: TGTGCCAGTAGCCTTGTAACAGCTAGCAATCAGCCCCAGCATTTT.